The sequence of this T cell receptor beta chain was determined in a study of T cell responses to AZD1222 COVID-19 vaccine. The CDR3 runs 12 residues. V was cut by 0 bases and J by 8 bases, with 4 bases left in between. Using immunoSEQ multiplex PCR, the repertoire was profiled, and TCRdb retains in-frame clones only, with some absent. The data show over 100,000 clones, about 80% seen once. V usage is TRBV12-3 or TRBV12-4 and J usage is TRBJ1-4; no clear D gene. The material was peripheral blood, obtained on day 0 of AZD1222 vaccination. This TCR was sampled from an adult in good health. The CDR3 spells CASSLAGEKLFF. DNA for the CDR3: TGTGCCAGCAGTTTAGCCGGGGAAAAACTGTTTTTT.